This T cell receptor (beta chain) was sequenced in a study of T cell responses to AZD1222 COVID-19 vaccine. Study-level results: Repertoire sampling occurred only after the peak T cell response.

There are 17 residues in the CDR3. Per germline, CDR1 MDHEN and CDR2 SYDVKM. Trimming removed 5 bases from V and 5 bases from J; junction bases left unmatched: 17. About this clone itself: The antigen remains unidentified.

Measured with immunoSEQ multiplex PCR; TCRdb has only the in-frame clones, and not every one. This table holds 150,000 to 200,000 clones, 70% to 90% found once. The chain combines TRBV28 with TRBJ2-5, with 7 positions matching TRBD2. The source of this sequence is an adult who received the AZD1222 COVID-19 vaccine. The starting material was peripheral blood, obtained 28 days after the second AZD1222 dose. The CDR3, as DNA: TGTGCCAGCAGTCGGCCCCTGGGGGGGAGGGTTTTGGAGACCCAGTACTTC. Translating it yields CASSRPLGGRVLETQYF.